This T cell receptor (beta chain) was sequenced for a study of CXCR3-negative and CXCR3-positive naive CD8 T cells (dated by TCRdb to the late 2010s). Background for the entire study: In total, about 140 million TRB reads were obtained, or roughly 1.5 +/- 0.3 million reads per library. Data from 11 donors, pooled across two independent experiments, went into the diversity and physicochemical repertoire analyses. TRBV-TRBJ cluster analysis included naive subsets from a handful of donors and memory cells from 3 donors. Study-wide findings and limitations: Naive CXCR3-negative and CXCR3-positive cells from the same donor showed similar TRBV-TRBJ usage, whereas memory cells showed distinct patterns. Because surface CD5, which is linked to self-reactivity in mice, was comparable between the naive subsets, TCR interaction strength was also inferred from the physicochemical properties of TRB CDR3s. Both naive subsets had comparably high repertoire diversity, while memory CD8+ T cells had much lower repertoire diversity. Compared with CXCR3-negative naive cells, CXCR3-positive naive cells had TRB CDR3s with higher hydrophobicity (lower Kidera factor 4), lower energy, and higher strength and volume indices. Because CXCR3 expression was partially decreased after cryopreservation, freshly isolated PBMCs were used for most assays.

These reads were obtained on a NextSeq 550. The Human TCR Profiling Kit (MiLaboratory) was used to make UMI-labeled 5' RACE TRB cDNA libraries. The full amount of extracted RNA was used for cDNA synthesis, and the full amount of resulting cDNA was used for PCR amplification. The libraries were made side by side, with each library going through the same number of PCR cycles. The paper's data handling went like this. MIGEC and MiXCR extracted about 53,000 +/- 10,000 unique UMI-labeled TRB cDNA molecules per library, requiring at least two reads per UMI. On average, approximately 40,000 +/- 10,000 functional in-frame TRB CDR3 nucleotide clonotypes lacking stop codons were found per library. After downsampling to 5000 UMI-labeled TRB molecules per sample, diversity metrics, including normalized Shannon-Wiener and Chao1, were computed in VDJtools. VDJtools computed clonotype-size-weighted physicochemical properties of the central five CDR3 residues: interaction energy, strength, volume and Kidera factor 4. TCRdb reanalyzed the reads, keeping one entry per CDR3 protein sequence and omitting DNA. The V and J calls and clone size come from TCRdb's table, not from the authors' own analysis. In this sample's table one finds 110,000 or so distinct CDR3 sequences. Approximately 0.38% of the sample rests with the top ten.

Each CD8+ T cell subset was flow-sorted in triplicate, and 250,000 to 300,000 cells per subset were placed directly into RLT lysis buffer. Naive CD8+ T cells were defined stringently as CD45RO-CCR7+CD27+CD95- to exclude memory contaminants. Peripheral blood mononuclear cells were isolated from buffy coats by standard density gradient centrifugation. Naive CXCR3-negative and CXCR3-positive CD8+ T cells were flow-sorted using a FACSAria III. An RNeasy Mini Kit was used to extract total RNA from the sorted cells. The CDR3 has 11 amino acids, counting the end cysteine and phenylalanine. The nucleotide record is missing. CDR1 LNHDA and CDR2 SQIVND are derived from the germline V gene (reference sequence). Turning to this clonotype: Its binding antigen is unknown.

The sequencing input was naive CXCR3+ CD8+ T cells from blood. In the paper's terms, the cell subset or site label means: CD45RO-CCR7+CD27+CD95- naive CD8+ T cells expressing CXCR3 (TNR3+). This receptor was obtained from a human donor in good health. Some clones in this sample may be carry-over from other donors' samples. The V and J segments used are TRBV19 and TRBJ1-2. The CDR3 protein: CASSRTAIYTF.